This TCR beta chain is drawn from a study of PD-L1 blockade in urothelial cancer. Study-level information: It was at 3 weeks (second dose) and 6 weeks after treatment start that blood was analyzed. Counts from blood samples showed a median of around 150,000 T cells.

With 5 bases removed from V and 7 bases from J, the gap between germline ends came to 6 bases. Germline CDR1 reads MDHEN; CDR2 reads SYDVKM. The CDR3 has 11 residues. Synthetic TCR analog templates were spiked into all PCRs individually. Libraries were prepared by immunoSEQ multiplex PCR; TCRdb keeps only in-frame clonotypes and omits some of them. The repertoire holds 90,000 to 130,000 clones, less than 95% seen once, with about 4% in the top ten. Time point of the sample: peripheral blood 6 weeks after treatment start. The chain is built from TRBV28 and TRBJ2-1, with D hard to call. This receptor was obtained from a man aged 60 to 75 with urothelial cancer. The material sequenced was PBMCs, taken around atezolizumab (anti-PD-L1) treatment. DNA for the CDR3: TGTGCCAGCAGTCCCCATAATGAGCAGTTCTTC. The encoded protein is CASSPHNEQFF.